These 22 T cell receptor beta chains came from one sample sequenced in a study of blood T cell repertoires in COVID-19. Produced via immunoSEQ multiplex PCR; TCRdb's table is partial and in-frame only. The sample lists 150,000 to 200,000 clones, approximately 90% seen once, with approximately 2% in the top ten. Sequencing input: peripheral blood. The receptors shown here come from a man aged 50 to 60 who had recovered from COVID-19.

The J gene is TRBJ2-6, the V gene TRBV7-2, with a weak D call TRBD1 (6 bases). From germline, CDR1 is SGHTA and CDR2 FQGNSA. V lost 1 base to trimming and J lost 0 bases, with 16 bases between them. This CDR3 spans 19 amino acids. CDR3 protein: CASSLGGWTVLSGANVLTF. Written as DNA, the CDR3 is TGTGCCAGCAGCTTAGGAGGCTGGACAGTACTCTCTGGGGCCAACGTCCTGACTTTC.

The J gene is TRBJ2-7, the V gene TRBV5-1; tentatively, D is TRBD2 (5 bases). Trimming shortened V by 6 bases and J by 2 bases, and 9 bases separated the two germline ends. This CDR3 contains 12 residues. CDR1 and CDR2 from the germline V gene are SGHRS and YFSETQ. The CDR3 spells CASNTGTYEQYF. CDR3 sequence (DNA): TGCGCCAGCAACACGGGGACCTACGAGCAGTACTTC.

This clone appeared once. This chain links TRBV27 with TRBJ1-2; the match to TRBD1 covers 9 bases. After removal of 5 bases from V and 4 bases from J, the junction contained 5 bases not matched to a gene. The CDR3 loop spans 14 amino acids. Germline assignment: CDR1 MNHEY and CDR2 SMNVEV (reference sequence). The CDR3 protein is CASSPPGQGYGYTF. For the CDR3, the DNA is TGTGCCAGCAGTCCGCCGGGACAGGGCTATGGCTACACCTTC.

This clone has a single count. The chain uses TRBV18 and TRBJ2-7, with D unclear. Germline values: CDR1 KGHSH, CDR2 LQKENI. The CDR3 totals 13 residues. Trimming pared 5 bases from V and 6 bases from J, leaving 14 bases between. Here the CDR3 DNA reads TGTGCCAGCTCAGATCTCGCGGCAGCCGAGCAGTACTTC. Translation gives CASSDLAAAEQYF.

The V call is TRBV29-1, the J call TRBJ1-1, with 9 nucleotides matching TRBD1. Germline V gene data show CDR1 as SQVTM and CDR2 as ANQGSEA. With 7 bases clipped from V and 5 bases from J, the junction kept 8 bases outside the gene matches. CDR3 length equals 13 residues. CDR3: CSAEDRGGTEAFF. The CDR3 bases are TGCAGCGCCGAGGACAGGGGAGGGACTGAAGCTTTCTTT.

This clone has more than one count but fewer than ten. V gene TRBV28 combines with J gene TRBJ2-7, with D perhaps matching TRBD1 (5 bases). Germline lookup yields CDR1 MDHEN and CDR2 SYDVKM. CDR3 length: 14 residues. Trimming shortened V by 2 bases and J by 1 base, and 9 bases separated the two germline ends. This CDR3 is CASSLARASYEQYF. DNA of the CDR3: TGTGCCAGCAGTTTAGCCAGGGCGTCCTACGAGCAGTACTTC.

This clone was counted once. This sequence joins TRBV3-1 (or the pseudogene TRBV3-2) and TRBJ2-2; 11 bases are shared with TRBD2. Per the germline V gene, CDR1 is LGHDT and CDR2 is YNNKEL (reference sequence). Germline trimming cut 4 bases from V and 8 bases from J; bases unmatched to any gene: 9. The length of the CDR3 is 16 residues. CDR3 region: CASSLGTSGTSGELFF. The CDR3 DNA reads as TGTGCCAGCAGCCTTGGGACTAGCGGAACGAGTGGGGAGCTGTTTTTT.

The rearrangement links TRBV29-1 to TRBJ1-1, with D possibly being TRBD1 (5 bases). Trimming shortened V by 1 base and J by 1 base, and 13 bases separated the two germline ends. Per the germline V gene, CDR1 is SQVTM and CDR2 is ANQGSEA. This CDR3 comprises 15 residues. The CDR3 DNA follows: TGCAGCGTTGAAGGGACAACGAACCGGAACACTGAAGCTTTCTTT. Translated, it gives CSVEGTTNRNTEAFF.

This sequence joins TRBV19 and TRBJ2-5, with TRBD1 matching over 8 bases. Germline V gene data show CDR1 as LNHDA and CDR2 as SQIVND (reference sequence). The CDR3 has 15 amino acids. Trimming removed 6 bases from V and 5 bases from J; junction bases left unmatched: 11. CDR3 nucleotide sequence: TGTGCCAGTAGCCAACCCAGGGGGCTATGGGAGACCCAGTACTTC. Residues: CASSQPRGLWETQYF.

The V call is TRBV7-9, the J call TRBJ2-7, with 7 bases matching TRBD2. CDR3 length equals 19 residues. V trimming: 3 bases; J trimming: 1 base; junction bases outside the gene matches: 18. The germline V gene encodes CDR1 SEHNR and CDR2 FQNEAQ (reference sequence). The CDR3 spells CASSLLGGSFEGRSYEQYF. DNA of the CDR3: TGTGCCAGCAGCTTGTTAGGCGGGAGCTTTGAAGGGAGATCCTACGAGCAGTACTTC.

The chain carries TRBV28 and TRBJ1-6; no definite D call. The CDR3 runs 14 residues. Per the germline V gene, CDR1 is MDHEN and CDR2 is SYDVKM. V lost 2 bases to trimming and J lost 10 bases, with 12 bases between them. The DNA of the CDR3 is TGTGCCAGCAGTTTACGAGGGTATTACTCACCCCTCCACTTT. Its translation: CASSLRGYYSPLHF.

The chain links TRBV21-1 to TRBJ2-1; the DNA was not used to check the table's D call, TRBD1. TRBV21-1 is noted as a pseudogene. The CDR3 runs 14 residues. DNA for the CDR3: TGTGCCAGCAGCGGCAGGGATTCCTACAATGAGCAGTTCTTC. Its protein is CASSGRDSYNEQFF.

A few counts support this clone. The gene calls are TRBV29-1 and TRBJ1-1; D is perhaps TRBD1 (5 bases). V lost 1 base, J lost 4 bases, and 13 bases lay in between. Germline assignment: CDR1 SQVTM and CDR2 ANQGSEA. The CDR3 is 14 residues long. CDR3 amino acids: CSVEGGESGTEAFF. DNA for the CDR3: TGCAGCGTTGAAGGGGGGGAGTCGGGCACTGAAGCTTTCTTT. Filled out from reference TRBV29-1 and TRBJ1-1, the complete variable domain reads SAVISQKPSRDICQRGTSLTIQCQVDSQVTMMFWYRQQPGQSLTLIATANQGSEATYESGFVIDKFPISRPNLTFSTLTVSNMSPEDSSIYLCSVEGGESGTEAFFGQGTRLTVV.

CDR3 in DNA: TGTGCCAGCAGCTTAGAGACGGGAGTAGGTTACGAGCAGTACTTC. This codes for CASSLETGVGYEQYF. V is TRBV7-2 and J is TRBJ2-7; tentatively, D is TRBD2 (6 bases). The CDR3 spans 15 residues. Trimming stripped 1 base from V and 4 bases from J, with 14 bases between. CDR1 is SGHTA, CDR2 FQGNSA, per germline.

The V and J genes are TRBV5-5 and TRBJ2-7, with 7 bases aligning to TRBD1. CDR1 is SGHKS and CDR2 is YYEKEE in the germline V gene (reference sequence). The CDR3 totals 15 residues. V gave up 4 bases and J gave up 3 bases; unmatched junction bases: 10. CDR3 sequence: CASSGNPGQIYEQYF. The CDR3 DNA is TGTGCCAGCAGCGGAAACCCGGGACAGATCTACGAGCAGTACTTC.

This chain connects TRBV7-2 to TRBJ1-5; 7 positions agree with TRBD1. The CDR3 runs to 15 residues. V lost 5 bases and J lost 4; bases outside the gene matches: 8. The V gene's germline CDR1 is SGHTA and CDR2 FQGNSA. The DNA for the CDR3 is TGTGCCAGCAGCCCTTCGACAGGGAGGAATCAGCCCCAGCATTTT. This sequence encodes CASSPSTGRNQPQHF.

As DNA, the CDR3 is TGTGCCAGCAGATACGGGGGGACCGACGTCGGGGAGCTGTTTTTT. Amino acids: CASRYGGTDVGELFF. This chain links TRBV11-2 with TRBJ2-2, with TRBD2 matching over 7 bases. Germline CDR1 is SGHAT and CDR2 is FQNNGV. The CDR3 is 15 residues long. V lost 6 bases and J lost 7; bases outside the gene matches: 11.

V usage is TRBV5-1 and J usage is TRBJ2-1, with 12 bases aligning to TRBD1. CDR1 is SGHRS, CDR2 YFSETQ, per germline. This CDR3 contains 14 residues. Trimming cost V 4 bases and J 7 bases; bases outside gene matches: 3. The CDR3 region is CASSRDRGRNEQFF. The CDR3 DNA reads TGCGCCAGCAGCCGGGACAGGGGGCGGAATGAGCAGTTCTTC.

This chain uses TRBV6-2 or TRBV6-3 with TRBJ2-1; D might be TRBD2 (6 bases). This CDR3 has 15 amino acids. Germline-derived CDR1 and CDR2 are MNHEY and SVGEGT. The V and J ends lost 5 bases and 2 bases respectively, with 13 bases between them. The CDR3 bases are TGTGCCAGCAGTATCCTAGCGATCACCTACAATGAGCAGTTCTTC. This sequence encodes CASSILAITYNEQFF.

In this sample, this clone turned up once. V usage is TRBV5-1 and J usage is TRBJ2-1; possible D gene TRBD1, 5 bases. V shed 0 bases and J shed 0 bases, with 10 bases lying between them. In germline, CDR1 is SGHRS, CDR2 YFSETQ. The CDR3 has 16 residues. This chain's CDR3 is CASSLGRQSSYNEQFF. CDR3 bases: TGCGCCAGCAGCTTGGGAAGACAGAGCTCCTACAATGAGCAGTTCTTC.

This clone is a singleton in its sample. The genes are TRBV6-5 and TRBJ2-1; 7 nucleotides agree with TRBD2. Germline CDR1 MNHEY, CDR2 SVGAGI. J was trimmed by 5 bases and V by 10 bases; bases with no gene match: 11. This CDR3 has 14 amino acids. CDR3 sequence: CATWERGNHNEQFF. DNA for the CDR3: TGTGCCACCTGGGAGCGGGGTAACCACAATGAGCAGTTCTTC.

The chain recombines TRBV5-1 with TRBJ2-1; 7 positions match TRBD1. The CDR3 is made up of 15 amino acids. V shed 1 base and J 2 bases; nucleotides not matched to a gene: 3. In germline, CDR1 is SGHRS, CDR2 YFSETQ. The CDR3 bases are TGCGCCAGCAGCTTGCTGCAGGGGGCCTACAATGAGCAGTTCTTC. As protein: CASSLLQGAYNEQFF.